This T cell receptor beta chain was identified during a study of blood T cells in healthy people across ages. Next came a second PCR, run for about 6 to 12 cycles, which used a sample-barcoded 5' primer along with a J-beta primer mix. TCRdb passed the 5' RACE reads through MiXCR, listing each CDR3 protein once. Here the sample spans approximately 1,100,000 distinct CDR3 sequences, 40% to 55% being singletons. On this clonotype itself: Its specificity is not known.

Study-wide points: Versus aged donors, long-lived donors had higher diversity and more naive CD4+ cells.

The CDR3 covers 16 residues. CDR1 and CDR2 from the germline V gene are SEHNR and FQNEAQ (reference sequence). Trimming took off 5 bases at V and 3 bases at J, with 19 bases between the two ends. This sequence originates from a woman aged 55-69 years in good health. Sequencing was done on a sample of blood. The chain employs TRBV7-9 and TRBJ1-1; D gene uncertain. The chain's CDR3 is CASSGSTMKWYTEAFF. The CDR3 DNA reads as TGTGCCAGCAGCGGAAGTACTATGAAGTGGTACACTGAAGCTTTCTTT.